This TCR beta chain was retrieved from a study of T cells expressing NK-cell markers. Study in general: It was from sorted CD3+CD56+NKG2C+, CD3+CD56+NKG2C- and CD3+CD56-NKG2C+ T cells that TCR beta repertoires came.

CDR1 LNHDA and CDR2 SQIVND come from the germline V gene (reference sequence). The CDR3 contains 14 residues. For TCR beta, cDNA was produced by 5'RACE template switching with UMIs. TCRdb re-called the 5' RACE reads and catalogs CDR3 proteins one per entry, DNA excluded. In all, the sample yields about 8,000 distinct CDR3 sequences. The receptor was isolated from a man between 18 and 35 years old in good health. The sequencing input was blood T cells: a sorted CD56 or NKG2C T cell subset, CD4+ or CD8+ T cells, or bulk PBMC T cells (not recorded which). V gene TRBV19 combines with J gene TRBJ2-4. CDR3 protein: CASSIRGAKNIQYF.